The 32 T cell receptor beta chains given below trace back to one sample, sequenced in a study of blood T cell repertoires in COVID-19. Profiling relied on immunoSEQ multiplex PCR, and the TCRdb table lists in-frame clones only, not all of them. The table shows about 180,000 clones, with approximately 88% occurring only once. The sample comprised peripheral blood. These receptors were taken from a woman aged 25 to 39 with acute or convalescent COVID-19.

The rearrangement links TRBV5-1 to TRBJ1-4; TRBD1 matches at 8 bases. The trim removed 0 bases at V and 0 bases at J, leaving 7 bases unmatched. Germline CDR1 reads SGHRS; CDR2 reads YFSETQ. The CDR3 contains 18 residues. The CDR3 is CASSLVPTGATTNEKLFF. As DNA, the CDR3 is TGCGCCAGCAGCTTGGTCCCGACAGGGGCCACAACTAATGAAAAACTGTTTTTT. Supplemented by reference TRBV5-1 and TRBJ1-4, the full variable domain reads KAGVTQTPRYLIKTRGQQVTLSCSPISGHRSVSWYQQTPGQGLQFLFEYFSETQRNKGNFPGRFSGRQFSNSRSEMNVSTLELGDSALYLCASSLVPTGATTNEKLFFGSGTQLSVL.

The chain recombines TRBV28 with TRBJ2-6; 7 nucleotides agree with TRBD1. The germline V gene has CDR1 MDHEN and CDR2 SYDVKM. This CDR3 is built from 17 residues. J lost 0 bases, V lost 10 bases, and 12 bases had no gene match. Here the CDR3 DNA reads TGTGCCACCTCGGGACAGCCTAAATCCTCTGGGGCCAACGTCCTGACTTTC. Its protein is CATSGQPKSSGANVLTF.

The rearrangement joins TRBV18 to TRBJ2-1; weak D call: TRBD2 (6 bases). Per germline, CDR1 KGHSH and CDR2 LQKENI. This CDR3 contains 14 residues. The germline V and J ends were trimmed by 3 bases and 5 bases, with 11 bases remaining between them. In DNA form, the CDR3 reads TGTGCCAGCTCACCCCCTCCGGGGGACAATGAGCAGTTCTTC. This gives the protein CASSPPPGDNEQFF.

The chain combines TRBV11-3 with TRBJ2-5; 7 bases align to TRBD1. Germline assignment: CDR1 SGHNT and CDR2 YENEEA. V gave up 5 bases and J gave up 7 bases; unmatched junction bases: 10. This CDR3 spans 14 amino acids. CDR3 sequence (DNA): TGTGCCAGCAGCCGGGACAGTCCTGAGGGGACCCAGTACTTC. Protein product: CASSRDSPEGTQYF.

This clone was picked up a small number of times. This chain links TRBV10-2 with TRBJ2-7; D is uncertain. Trimming shortened V by 6 bases and J by 2 bases, and 8 bases separated the two germline ends. The CDR3 sequence is 12 residues long. Germline lookup yields CDR1 WSHSY and CDR2 SAAADI. The CDR3 DNA is TGCGCCAGCAGCGCGTACGCCTACGAGCAGTACTTC. Its translation is CASSAYAYEQYF.

The CDR3 coding sequence is TGTGCCAGCACCCCATCGAGGTACGAGCAGTACTTC. It codes for CASTPSRYEQYF. This chain uses TRBV6-2 or TRBV6-3 with TRBJ2-7; no clear D gene. The CDR3 length is 12 residues. Trimming removed 7 bases from V and 4 bases from J, with 11 bases in between. The germline V gene encodes CDR1 MNHEY and CDR2 SVGEGT.

The V and J genes are TRBV27 and TRBJ1-1; D might be TRBD1 (5 bases). CDR1 and CDR2 (germline): MNHEY, SMNVEV (reference sequence). Trimming took off 0 bases at V and 5 bases at J, with 10 bases between the two ends. CDR3 size: 14 residues. CDR3 nucleotides: TGTGCCAGCAGTTTATCGTTCGGGGGGACTGAAGCTTTCTTT. This gives the protein CASSLSFGGTEAFF.

The chain links TRBV10-3 to TRBJ2-3, with 8 bases lining up with TRBD1. Germline CDR1 reads ENHRY; CDR2 reads SYGVKD. V dropped 2 bases and J dropped 4; count of bases not matched to a gene: 5. The CDR3 loop spans 15 amino acids. The CDR3 spells CAISEQGAQADTQYF. For the CDR3, the DNA is TGTGCCATCAGTGAGCAGGGGGCGCAAGCAGATACGCAGTATTTT.

The chain couples TRBV28 to TRBJ1-2; 9 bases agree with TRBD1. V trimming: 4 bases; J trimming: 8 bases; junction bases outside the gene matches: 5. The germline V gene has CDR1 MDHEN and CDR2 SYDVKM. This CDR3 is built from 13 residues. CDR3 in amino acids: CASSSGQGSGYTF. DNA for the CDR3: TGTGCCAGCAGTTCCGGACAGGGGTCCGGCTACACCTTC.

There are a few counts of this clone. The chain recombines TRBV11-3 with TRBJ2-3; D may be TRBD2 (6 bases). Germline assignment: CDR1 SGHNT and CDR2 YENEEA. This CDR3 has 15 residues. Trimming left V 6 bases short and J 1 base short, with 14 bases between. The CDR3 coding sequence is TGTGCCAGCAGTGAACGGGACTCGGGCACAGATACGCAGTATTTT. Translating it yields CASSERDSGTDTQYF.

V is TRBV19 and J is TRBJ1-1; D unclear. V was trimmed by 5 bases and J by 9 bases, leaving 10 bases between them. The CDR3 runs to 11 residues. CDR1 LNHDA and CDR2 SQIVND come from the germline V gene (reference sequence). CDR3 nucleotide sequence: TGTGCCAGTAGTTGGGCATACAAAGCTTTCTTT. Protein: CASSWAYKAFF. The whole variable domain, filled in from reference TRBV19 and TRBJ1-1, reads DGGITQSPKYLFRKEGQNVTLSCEQNLNHDAMYWYRQDPGQGLRLIYYSQIVNDFQKGDIAEGYSVSREKKESFPLTVTSAQKNPTAFYLCASSWAYKAFFGQGTRLTVV.

The chain carries TRBV6-6 and TRBJ2-7, with a possible D match to TRBD2 (5 bases). Trimming pared 0 bases from V and 7 bases from J, leaving 7 bases between. The CDR3 has 12 amino acids. CDR1 MNHNY and CDR2 SVGAGI come from the germline V gene (reference sequence). Here the CDR3 DNA reads TGTGCCAGCAGTTACTCGACGGGGGAGCAGTACTTC. Amino acids: CASSYSTGEQYF.

This chain joins TRBV5-1 and TRBJ2-1; D possibly corresponds to TRBD2 (6 bases). Trimming left V 0 bases short and J 12 bases short, with 7 bases between. This CDR3 is 11 amino acids long. Germline V CDR1 and CDR2: SGHRS, YFSETQ. The CDR3 region has the DNA TGCGCCAGCAGCTTGGAGGGAGGGCAGTTCTTC. This sequence encodes CASSLEGGQFF.

The chain joins TRBV24-1 to TRBJ2-3; 8 bases map to TRBD1. The length of the CDR3 is 17 residues. V shed 2 bases, J shed 0 bases, and the junction held 6 bases outside the gene matches. The germline V gene has CDR1 KGHDR and CDR2 SFDVKD. Written as DNA, the CDR3 is TGTGCCACCAGTGATTGGGGGACAGGAGCTAGCACAGATACGCAGTATTTT. It encodes CATSDWGTGASTDTQYF.

This clone was seen just once. This chain joins TRBV11-3 and TRBJ2-3; no definite D call. Between the trimmed V and J ends, which lost 0 bases and 3 bases, there was a span of 4 bases. Germline CDR1 reads SGHNT; CDR2 reads YENEEA. CDR3 length equals 13 residues. The CDR3 DNA reads as TGTGCCAGCAGCTTAGACCCGACAGATACGCAGTATTTT. This gives the protein CASSLDPTDTQYF.

The chain carries TRBV7-6 and TRBJ2-7; unclear D gene. This CDR3 region has 13 residues. The V gene lost 5 bases and the J gene lost 3 bases, with 11 bases spanning the gap. Per the germline V gene, CDR1 is SGHVS and CDR2 is FNYEAQ. The DNA for the CDR3 is TGTGCCAGCAGCGCGAGCGATGGCTACGAGCAGTACTTC. This encodes CASSASDGYEQYF.

V is TRBV5-1 and J is TRBJ2-3; possibly TRBD2 for D (8 bases). Germline V gene lookup returns CDR1 SGHRS and CDR2 YFSETQ. V was shortened by 1 base and J by 1 base, with 16 bases between the two germline ends. The CDR3 is 17 residues long. The CDR3 nucleotides read TGCGCCAGCAGCTTGCGTCCGGGAGGGACAGGCACAGATACGCAGTATTTT. It translates to CASSLRPGGTGTDTQYF. The full variable domain, its missing parts supplied by reference TRBV5-1 and TRBJ2-3, is KAGVTQTPRYLIKTRGQQVTLSCSPISGHRSVSWYQQTPGQGLQFLFEYFSETQRNKGNFPGRFSGRQFSNSRSEMNVSTLELGDSALYLCASSLRPGGTGTDTQYFGPGTRLTVL.

The chain couples TRBV3-1 (or the pseudogene TRBV3-2) to TRBJ1-1; D unclear. The V end was cut by 0 bases, the J end by 11 bases, with 10 bases between. Germline assignment: CDR1 LGHDT and CDR2 YNNKEL (reference sequence). The CDR3 has 12 residues. As DNA, the CDR3 is TGTGCCAGCAGCCAAGAGGGGAGGCGGGCTTTCTTT. Protein sequence: CASSQEGRRAFF.

The rearrangement uses TRBV6-5 and TRBJ2-7; TRBD1 matches at 7 bases. The CDR3 is made up of 15 amino acids. Losses at the gene ends were 2 bases for V and 4 bases for J; bases not matched to a gene: 8. Germline lookup yields CDR1 MNHEY and CDR2 SVGAGI. CDR3: CASSYLDRVGYEQYF. The CDR3 DNA reads as TGTGCCAGCAGTTACCTCGACAGGGTGGGGTACGAGCAGTACTTC.

The chain has TRBV19 and TRBJ1-5, with TRBD1 identical over 7 bases. The germline V gene has CDR1 LNHDA and CDR2 SQIVND (reference sequence). Unmatched junction bases numbered 4, after V lost 8 bases and J lost 6 bases. The CDR3 is made up of 12 amino acids. This CDR3 is CASSEGAQPQHF. CDR3 nucleotides: TGTGCCAGTTCGGAGGGGGCTCAGCCCCAGCATTTT.

J is TRBJ1-6 and V is TRBV30, with D perhaps matching TRBD1 (6 bases). V was pared by 2 bases and J by 10 bases, with 18 bases between. This CDR3 is built from 15 residues. The germline V gene has CDR1 GTSNPN and CDR2 SVGIG (reference sequence). Here the CDR3 reads CAWSNGRGVGSPLHF. The DNA of the CDR3 is TGTGCCTGGAGTAATGGCAGGGGTGTAGGGTCACCCCTCCACTTT.

This clone was counted only a few times. The J gene is TRBJ1-1, the V gene TRBV3-1 (or the pseudogene TRBV3-2); weak D call: TRBD1 (6 bases). CDR1 is LGHDT, CDR2 YNNKEL, per germline (reference sequence). The CDR3 spans 12 residues. V was cut by 2 bases and J by 8 bases, with 9 bases left in between. The CDR3 DNA reads TGTGCCAGCAGCCAACAAAGGGGGGAAGCTTTCTTT. Protein: CASSQQRGEAFF.

This sequence joins TRBV6-5 and TRBJ2-7, with TRBD2 matching over 13 bases. The CDR3 sequence is 15 residues long. Germline V gene data show CDR1 as MNHEY and CDR2 as SVGAGI. V shed 6 bases, J shed 6 bases, and the junction held 8 bases outside the gene matches. CDR3: CASSRTSGRAGEQYF. In nucleotides, the CDR3 is TGTGCCAGCAGCAGAACTAGCGGGAGGGCCGGCGAGCAGTACTTC.

V gene TRBV29-1 combines with J gene TRBJ1-3; 7 positions agree with TRBD1. V gave up 4 bases and J gave up 2 bases; unmatched junction bases: 2. CDR1 and CDR2 (germline): SQVTM, ANQGSEA. This CDR3 is built from 13 residues. The CDR3 sequence: CSVGGTAGNTIYF. The CDR3 nucleotides read TGCAGCGTTGGGGGGACAGCTGGAAACACCATATATTTT. The full variable domain, rest sourced from reference TRBV29-1 and TRBJ1-3, is SAVISQKPSRDICQRGTSLTIQCQVDSQVTMMFWYRQQPGQSLTLIATANQGSEATYESGFVIDKFPISRPNLTFSTLTVSNMSPEDSSIYLCSVGGTAGNTIYFGEGSWLTVV.

The V and J genes are TRBV18 and TRBJ2-3; 13 bases fit TRBD2. J lost 6 bases, V lost 3 bases, and 6 bases had no gene match. The germline V gene encodes CDR1 KGHSH and CDR2 LQKENI. The CDR3 has 16 residues. The CDR3 loop reads CASSPPLAGGTDTQYF. The CDR3 DNA reads TGTGCCAGCTCACCCCCACTAGCGGGAGGGACCGATACGCAGTATTTT.

The V gene is TRBV2, the J gene TRBJ2-5; 8 bases match TRBD2. There are 13 residues in the CDR3. Germline trimming cut 8 bases from V and 4 bases from J; bases unmatched to any gene: 6. From germline, CDR1 is SNHLY and CDR2 FYNNEI. The CDR3 region has the DNA TGTGCCAGCTACGAGCGGGAGCTAGAGACCCAGTACTTC. This codes for CASYERELETQYF.

The chain has TRBV19 and TRBJ2-5, with D perhaps matching TRBD2 (6 bases). Germline CDR1 reads LNHDA; CDR2 reads SQIVND (reference sequence). The ends were cut back, 3 bases at V and 4 bases at J, with 15 bases in the middle. CDR3 length equals 15 residues. Here the CDR3 reads CASSMYGRNRETQYF. The CDR3 DNA is TGTGCCAGTAGTATGTACGGGAGAAATCGAGAGACCCAGTACTTC. The variable domain in full, completed from reference TRBV19 and TRBJ2-5, reads DGGITQSPKYLFRKEGQNVTLSCEQNLNHDAMYWYRQDPGQGLRLIYYSQIVNDFQKGDIAEGYSVSREKKESFPLTVTSAQKNPTAFYLCASSMYGRNRETQYFGPGTRLLVL.

The V and J genes are TRBV2 and TRBJ1-2; D remains ambiguous. This CDR3 contains 11 residues. Germline V gene sequence: CDR1 SNHLY, CDR2 FYNNEI. The ends were cut back, 2 bases at V and 10 bases at J, with 8 bases in the middle. CDR3 nucleotides: TGTGCCAGCAGTGAAAATTTTCTCTACACCTTC. The encoded protein is CASSENFLYTF.

The chain employs TRBV6-4 and TRBJ2-3, with D maybe TRBD2 (5 bases). The CDR3 is made up of 12 amino acids. Trimming pared 0 bases from V and 10 bases from J, leaving 8 bases between. Germline V gene data show CDR1 as MRHNA and CDR2 as SNTAGT. CDR3 bases: TGTGCCAGCAGTGACTCGATCGGGGCGCAGTATTTT. Translating it yields CASSDSIGAQYF.

The J gene is TRBJ2-7, the V gene TRBV28; unclear D gene. CDR1 and CDR2 from the germline V gene are MDHEN and SYDVKM. This CDR3 spans 12 amino acids. With 11 bases removed from V and 3 bases from J, the gap between germline ends came to 14 bases. The CDR3 protein is CASLDEDYEQYF. The DNA for the CDR3 is TGTGCCTCCCTTGACGAGGACTACGAGCAGTACTTC.

This chain uses TRBV9 with TRBJ2-1; 7 bases agree with TRBD2. V dropped 3 bases and J dropped 9; count of bases not matched to a gene: 15. This CDR3 contains 16 residues. Per germline, CDR1 SGDLS and CDR2 YYNGEE. CDR3 region: CASSGVRGVVIGEQFF. CDR3 sequence (DNA): TGTGCCAGCAGCGGCGTACGGGGGGTAGTAATAGGTGAGCAGTTCTTC.

V is TRBV28 and J is TRBJ1-2; weak D call: TRBD1 (5 bases). With 6 bases removed from V and 8 bases from J, the gap between germline ends came to 13 bases. The CDR3 has 12 residues. Germline V lookup: CDR1 MDHEN, CDR2 SYDVKM. CDR3 DNA sequence: TGTGCCAGCAGGGTAAGTCGGGGGGGCTACACCTTC. This sequence encodes CASRVSRGGYTF.